This paragraph reports one T cell receptor (beta chain). The antigen is not known. From germline, CDR1 is MNHEY and CDR2 SVGEGT. CDR3 length: 14 amino acids. The junction had 3 bases not matched to a gene; V was cut back by 2 bases and J by 6 bases. This entry comes from a study of vaccination and CD4 T cells after COVID-19. Study summary: Nasal swab PCR detected SARS-CoV-2 in convalescent patients, who comprised under ten mild cases and one severe case. Samples from a few convalescent patients were taken at day 14 and days 161 to 241 post-vaccination.

Time point of the sample: late sampling 161 to 241 days after vaccination in three convalescent patients. Indicated treatment: roughly 11-day PBMC culture with coronavirus spike peptide pools or control peptides (ViraFEST assay). With fresh IL-2 medium, half the medium was replaced on days 3 and 7. Scientists ran DNA taken from cultured CD4+ T cells through the Oncomine TCR Beta short-read assay for sequencing. TCRdb analysed the PCR reads with MiXCR anew, one entry per CDR3 protein. The repertoire has roughly 20,000 distinct CDR3 sequences, about a third of them found once; the top ten carry roughly 2.5%. Points from the study as a whole: A nonsignificant median increase from around 21 to 38 SARS-CoV-2-reactive clonotypes was observed.

The sequencing here drew on CD4+ T cells from blood, cultured in vitro, taken about 7 months after SARS-CoV-2 vaccination. The chain joins TRBV6-2 or TRBV6-3 to TRBJ2-1; 8 bases map to TRBD1. The receptor's source is a human donor who had recovered from COVID-19. The CDR3 is CASSYDRGSNEQFF. As DNA, the CDR3 is TGTGCCAGCAGTTACGACAGGGGCTCCAATGAGCAGTTCTTC.